These 3 T cell receptor beta chains were sequenced from one sample in a study of blood T cell repertoires in COVID-19. Profiling relied on immunoSEQ multiplex PCR, and the TCRdb table lists in-frame clones only, not all of them. This table has a few hundred thousand clones, approximately 90% appearing once. The sequenced material came from PBMCs or T cells enriched from blood (not recorded which). These receptors were obtained from a young woman who had recovered from COVID-19.

The V call is TRBV5-7, the J call TRBJ2-7, with D unclear. TRBV5-7 is an ORF, with its function uncertain. The CDR3 totals 12 residues. Trimming removed 4 bases at V and 6 bases at J, with 11 bases between. CDR3 DNA: TGTGCCAGCAGCCGCAGGCCTGGCGAGCAGTACTTC. Translating it yields CASSRRPGEQYF.

The rearrangement links TRBV2 to TRBJ2-2; 9 bases are shared with TRBD2. Per germline, CDR1 SNHLY and CDR2 FYNNEI. V was pared by 7 bases and J by 6 bases, with 18 bases of the junction left unmatched. The CDR3 runs 18 residues. Here the CDR3 DNA reads TGTGCCAGCAAGGAGGGGAATAGCGGGGGAGTTTTGGCCGGGGAGCTGTTTTTT. This gives the protein CASKEGNSGGVLAGELFF.

CDR3 in DNA: TGTGCCAGCAGTTCTAGGACAGGGGTAAAGCCCCAGCATTTT. Protein: CASSSRTGVKPQHF. The rearrangement links TRBV6-2 or TRBV6-3 to TRBJ1-5; TRBD1 aligns across 9 bases. The CDR3 extends over 14 amino acids. The germline V gene has CDR1 MNHEY and CDR2 SVGEGT. V was pared by 4 bases and J by 8 bases, with 6 bases of the junction left unmatched.